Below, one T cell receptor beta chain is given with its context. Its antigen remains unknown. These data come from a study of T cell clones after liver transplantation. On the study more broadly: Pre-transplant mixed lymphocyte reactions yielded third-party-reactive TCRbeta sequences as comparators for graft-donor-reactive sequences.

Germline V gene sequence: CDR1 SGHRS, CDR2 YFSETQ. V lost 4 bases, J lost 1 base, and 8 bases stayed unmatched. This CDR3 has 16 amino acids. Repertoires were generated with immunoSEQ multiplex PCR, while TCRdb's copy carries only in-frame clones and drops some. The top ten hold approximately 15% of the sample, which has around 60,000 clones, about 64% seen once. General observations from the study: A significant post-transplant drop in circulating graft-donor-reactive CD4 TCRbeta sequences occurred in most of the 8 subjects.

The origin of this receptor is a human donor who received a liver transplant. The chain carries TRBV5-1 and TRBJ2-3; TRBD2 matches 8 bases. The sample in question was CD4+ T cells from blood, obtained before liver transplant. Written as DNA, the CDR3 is TGCGCCAGCAGCCTTTCAGCGGGGGTTCGCACAGATACGCAGTATTTT. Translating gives CASSLSAGVRTDTQYF.